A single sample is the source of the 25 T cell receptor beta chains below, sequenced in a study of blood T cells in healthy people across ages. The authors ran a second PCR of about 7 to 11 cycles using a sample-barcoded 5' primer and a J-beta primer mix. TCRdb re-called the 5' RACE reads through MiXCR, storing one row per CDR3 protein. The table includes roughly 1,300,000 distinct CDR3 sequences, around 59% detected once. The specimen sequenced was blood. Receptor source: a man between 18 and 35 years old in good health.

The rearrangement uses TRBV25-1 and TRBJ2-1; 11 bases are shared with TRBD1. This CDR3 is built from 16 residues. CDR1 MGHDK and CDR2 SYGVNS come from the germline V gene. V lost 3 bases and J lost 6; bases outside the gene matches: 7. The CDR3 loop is CASSDTPGTGGNEQFF. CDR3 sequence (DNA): TGTGCCAGCAGTGATACTCCCGGGACAGGGGGCAATGAGCAGTTCTTC.

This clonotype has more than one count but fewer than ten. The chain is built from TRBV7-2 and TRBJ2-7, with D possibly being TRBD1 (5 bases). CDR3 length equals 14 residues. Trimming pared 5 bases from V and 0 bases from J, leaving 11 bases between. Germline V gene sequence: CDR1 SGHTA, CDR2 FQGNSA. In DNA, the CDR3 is TGTGCCAGCAGCACTCAGACAGACTCCTACGAGCAGTACTTC. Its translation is CASSTQTDSYEQYF.

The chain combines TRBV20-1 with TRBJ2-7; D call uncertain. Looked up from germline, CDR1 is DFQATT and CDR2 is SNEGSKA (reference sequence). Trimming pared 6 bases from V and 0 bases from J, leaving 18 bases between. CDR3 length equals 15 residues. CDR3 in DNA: TGCAGTGCAATGAATCCCGAGGACGTCTCCTACGAGCAGTACTTC. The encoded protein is CSAMNPEDVSYEQYF.

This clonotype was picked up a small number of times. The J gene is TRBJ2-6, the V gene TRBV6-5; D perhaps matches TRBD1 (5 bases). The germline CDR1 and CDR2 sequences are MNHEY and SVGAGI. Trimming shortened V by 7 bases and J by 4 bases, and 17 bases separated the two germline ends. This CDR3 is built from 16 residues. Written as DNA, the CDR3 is TGTGCCAGCAATGCCCTCCAAGGGGAAGGGGCCAACGTCCTGACTTTC. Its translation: CASNALQGEGANVLTF.

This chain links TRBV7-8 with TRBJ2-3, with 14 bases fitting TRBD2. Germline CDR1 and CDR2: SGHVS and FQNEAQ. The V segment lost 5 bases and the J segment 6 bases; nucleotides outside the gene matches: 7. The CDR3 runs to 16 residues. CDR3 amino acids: CASSTRTSGGQDTQYF. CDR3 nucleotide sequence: TGTGCCAGCAGCACCCGGACTAGCGGGGGGCAGGATACGCAGTATTTT.

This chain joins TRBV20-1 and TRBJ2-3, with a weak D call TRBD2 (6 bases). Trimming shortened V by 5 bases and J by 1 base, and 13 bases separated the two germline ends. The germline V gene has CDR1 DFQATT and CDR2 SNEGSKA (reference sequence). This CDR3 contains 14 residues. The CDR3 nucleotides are TGCAGTGCTCCGTCAACTAGCCGCACAGATACGCAGTATTTT. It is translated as CSAPSTSRTDTQYF.

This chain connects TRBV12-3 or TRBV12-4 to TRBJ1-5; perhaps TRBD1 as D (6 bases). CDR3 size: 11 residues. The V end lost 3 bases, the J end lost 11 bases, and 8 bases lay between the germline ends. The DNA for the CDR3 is TGTGCCAGCAGTTTCGAGGGGGCCCAGCATTTT. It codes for CASSFEGAQHF.

The CDR3 here is CASFQVRTDTQYF. CDR3 sequence (DNA): TGCGCCTCATTTCAGGTTCGGACAGATACGCAGTATTTT. This rearrangement joins TRBV5-1 to TRBJ2-3; D is unresolved. CDR1 is SGHRS, CDR2 YFSETQ, per germline. This CDR3 comprises 13 residues. V was cut by 10 bases and J by 3 bases, with 15 bases left in between.

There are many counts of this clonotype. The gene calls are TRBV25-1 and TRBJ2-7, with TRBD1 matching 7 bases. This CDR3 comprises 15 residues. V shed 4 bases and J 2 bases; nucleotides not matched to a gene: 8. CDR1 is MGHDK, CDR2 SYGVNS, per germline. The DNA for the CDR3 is TGTGCCAGCAGTGGTTCGACAGGGCCCACCTACGAGCAGTACTTC. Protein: CASSGSTGPTYEQYF.

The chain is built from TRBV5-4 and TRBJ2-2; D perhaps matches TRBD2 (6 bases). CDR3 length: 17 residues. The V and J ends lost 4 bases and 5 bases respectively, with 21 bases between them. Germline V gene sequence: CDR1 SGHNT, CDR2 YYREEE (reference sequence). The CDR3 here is CASSPDPGGGPTGELFF. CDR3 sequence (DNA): TGTGCCAGCAGCCCCGACCCCGGGGGAGGACCAACCGGGGAGCTGTTTTTT.

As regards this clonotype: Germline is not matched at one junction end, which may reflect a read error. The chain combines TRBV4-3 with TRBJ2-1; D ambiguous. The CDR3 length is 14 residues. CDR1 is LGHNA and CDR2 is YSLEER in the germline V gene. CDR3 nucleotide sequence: TGCGCCAGCAGTGAAACCAGCGTACGCAATGAGCGGTTCTTC. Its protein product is CASSETSVRNERFF.

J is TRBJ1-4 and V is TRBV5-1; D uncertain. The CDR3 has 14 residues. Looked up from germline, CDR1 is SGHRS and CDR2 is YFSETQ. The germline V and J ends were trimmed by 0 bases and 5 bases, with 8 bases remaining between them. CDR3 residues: CASSLEQGNEKLFF. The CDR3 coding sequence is TGCGCCAGCAGCTTGGAACAAGGGAATGAAAAACTGTTTTTT.

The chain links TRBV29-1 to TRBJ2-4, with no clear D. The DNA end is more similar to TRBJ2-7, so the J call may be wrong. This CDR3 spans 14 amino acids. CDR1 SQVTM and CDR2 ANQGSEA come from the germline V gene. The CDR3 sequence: CSVGGRAASYEQYF. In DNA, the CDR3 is TGCAGCGTTGGGGGTAGGGCGGCCAGCTACGAGCAGTACTTC.

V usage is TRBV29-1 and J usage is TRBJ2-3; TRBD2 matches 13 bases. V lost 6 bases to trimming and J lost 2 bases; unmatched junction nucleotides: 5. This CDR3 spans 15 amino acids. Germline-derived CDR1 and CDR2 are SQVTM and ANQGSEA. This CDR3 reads CSVAGTSGNTDTQYF. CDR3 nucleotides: TGCAGCGTCGCCGGGACTAGCGGGAACACAGATACGCAGTATTTT.

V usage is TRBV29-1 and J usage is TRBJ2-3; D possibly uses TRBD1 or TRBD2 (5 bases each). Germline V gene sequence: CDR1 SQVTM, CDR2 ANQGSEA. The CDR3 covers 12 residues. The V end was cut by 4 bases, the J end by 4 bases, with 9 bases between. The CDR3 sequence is CSVVLGADTQYF. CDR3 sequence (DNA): TGCAGCGTTGTTTTGGGGGCAGATACGCAGTATTTT.

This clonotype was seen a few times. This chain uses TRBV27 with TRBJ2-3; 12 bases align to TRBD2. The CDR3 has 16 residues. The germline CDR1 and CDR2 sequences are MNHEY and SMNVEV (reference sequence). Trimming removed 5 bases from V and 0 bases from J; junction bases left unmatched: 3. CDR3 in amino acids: CASSKGTSGSTDTQYF. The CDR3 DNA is TGTGCCAGCAGTAAAGGGACTAGCGGGAGCACAGATACGCAGTATTTT.

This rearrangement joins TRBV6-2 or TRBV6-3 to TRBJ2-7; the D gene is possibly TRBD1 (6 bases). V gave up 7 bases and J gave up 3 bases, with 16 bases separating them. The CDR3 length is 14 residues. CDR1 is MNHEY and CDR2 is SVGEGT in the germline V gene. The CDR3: CASTSGTLIYEQYF. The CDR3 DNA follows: TGTGCCAGCACTTCCGGGACATTGATCTACGAGCAGTACTTC.

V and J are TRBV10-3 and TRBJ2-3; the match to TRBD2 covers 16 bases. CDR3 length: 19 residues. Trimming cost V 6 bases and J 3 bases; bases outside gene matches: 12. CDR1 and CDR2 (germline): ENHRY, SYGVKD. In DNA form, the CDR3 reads TGTGCCATCAGCGCGACCGGGACTAGCGGGAGGGCCCCAACAGATACGCAGTATTTT. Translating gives CAISATGTSGRAPTDTQYF.

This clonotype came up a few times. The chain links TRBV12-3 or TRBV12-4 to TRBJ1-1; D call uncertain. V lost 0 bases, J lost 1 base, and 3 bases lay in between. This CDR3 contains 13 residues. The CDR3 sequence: CASSLAKNTEAFF. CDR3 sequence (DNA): TGTGCCAGCAGTTTAGCCAAGAACACTGAAGCTTTCTTT.

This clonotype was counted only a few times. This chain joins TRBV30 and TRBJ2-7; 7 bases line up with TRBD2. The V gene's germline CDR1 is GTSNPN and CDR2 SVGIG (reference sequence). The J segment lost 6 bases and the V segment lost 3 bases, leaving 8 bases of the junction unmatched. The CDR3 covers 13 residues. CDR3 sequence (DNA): TGTGCCTGGAGACCTACTAGCGCTCCCGAGCAGTACTTC. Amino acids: CAWRPTSAPEQYF. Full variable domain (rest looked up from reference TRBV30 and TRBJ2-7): SQTIHQWPATLVQPVGSPLSLECTVEGTSNPNLYWYRQAAGRGLQLLFYSVGIGQISSEVPQNLSASRPQDRQFILSSKKLLLSDSGFYLCAWRPTSAPEQYFGPGTRLTVT.

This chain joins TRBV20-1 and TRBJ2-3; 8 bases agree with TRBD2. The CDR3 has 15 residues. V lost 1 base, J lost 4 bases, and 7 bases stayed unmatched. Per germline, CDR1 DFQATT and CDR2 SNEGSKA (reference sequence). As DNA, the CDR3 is TGCAGTGCTAGAGTGCGGGAGGCCATCGCAGATACGCAGTATTTT. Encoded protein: CSARVREAIADTQYF.

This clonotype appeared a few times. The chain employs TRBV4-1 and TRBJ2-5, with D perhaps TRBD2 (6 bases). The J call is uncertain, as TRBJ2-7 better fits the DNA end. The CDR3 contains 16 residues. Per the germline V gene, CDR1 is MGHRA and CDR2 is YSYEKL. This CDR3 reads CASSQDGGTPGYEQYF. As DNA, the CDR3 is TGCGCCAGCAGCCAAGATGGTGGGACTCCGGGATACGAGCAGTACTTC.

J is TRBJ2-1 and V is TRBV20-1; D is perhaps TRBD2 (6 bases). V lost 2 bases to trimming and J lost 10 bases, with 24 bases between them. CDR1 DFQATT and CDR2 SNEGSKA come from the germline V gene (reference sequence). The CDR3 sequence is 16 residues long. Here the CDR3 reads CSARPKLAIAPREQFF. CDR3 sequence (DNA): TGCAGTGCTAGACCAAAGCTAGCGATCGCCCCAAGGGAGCAGTTCTTC.

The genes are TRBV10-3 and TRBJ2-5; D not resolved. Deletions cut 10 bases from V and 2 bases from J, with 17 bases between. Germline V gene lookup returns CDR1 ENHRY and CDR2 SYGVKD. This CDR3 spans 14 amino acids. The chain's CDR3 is CATATDRGQETQYF. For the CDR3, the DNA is TGTGCCACCGCGACCGACCGTGGACAAGAGACCCAGTACTTC.

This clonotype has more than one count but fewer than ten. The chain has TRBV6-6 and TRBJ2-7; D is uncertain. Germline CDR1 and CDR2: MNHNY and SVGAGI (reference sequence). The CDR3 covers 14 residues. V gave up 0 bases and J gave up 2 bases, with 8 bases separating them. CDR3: CASSYSNRPYEQYF. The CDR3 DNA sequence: TGTGCCAGCAGTTACTCGAACAGACCCTACGAGCAGTACTTC.